The 9 T cell receptor beta chains listed next were all sequenced from one sample in a study of T cell repertoires in cytomegalovirus infection. One entry per CDR3 protein, called by TCRdb with MiXCR from the reads. The sample holds around 740,000 distinct CDR3 sequences, about 40% seen once. The specimen was PBMCs. All receptors come from a human donor in good health (CMV status not recorded). Some clones in this sample may be carry-over from other donors' samples.

This clonotype was picked up a small number of times. The chain uses TRBV4-3 and TRBJ2-3, with D possibly matching TRBD2 (7 bases). CDR1 and CDR2 (germline): LGHNA, YSLEER. This CDR3 is built from 15 residues. Trimming took off 1 base at V and 1 base at J, with 9 bases between the two ends. The CDR3 is CASSQVGGRTDTQYF. The CDR3 coding sequence is TGCGCCAGCAGCCAAGTCGGGGGGCGCACAGATACGCAGTATTTT.

This chain joins TRBV6-5 and TRBJ1-2; TRBD1 aligns across 8 bases. This CDR3 is 15 amino acids long. Germline-derived CDR1 and CDR2 are MNHEY and SVGAGI. V was clipped by 7 bases and J by 0 bases; unmatched bases: 7. As DNA, the CDR3 is TGTGCCAGCAACGGTCAGACAGGGGCTAACTATGGCTACACCTTC. Translating gives CASNGQTGANYGYTF.

This clonotype was counted a few times. This chain uses TRBV20-1 with TRBJ2-7; tentatively, D is TRBD1 (6 bases). CDR1 and CDR2 (germline): DFQATT, SNEGSKA (reference sequence). V was cut by 3 bases and J by 2 bases, with 8 bases left in between. The CDR3 consists of 12 residues. The CDR3 spells CSASQGTYEQYF. As DNA, the CDR3 is TGCAGTGCTAGCCAGGGGACCTACGAGCAGTACTTC.

The chain couples TRBV20-1 to TRBJ2-7, with D perhaps matching TRBD1 (6 bases). CDR3 length equals 13 residues. V was pared by 6 bases and J by 3 bases, with 15 bases between. Germline V CDR1 and CDR2: DFQATT, SNEGSKA (reference sequence). The CDR3 DNA is TGCAGTGCCCTAACAGGGTTGGGCTACGAGCAGTACTTC. Translating it yields CSALTGLGYEQYF.

The gene calls are TRBV29-1 and TRBJ1-1, with D hard to call. V was shortened by 8 bases and J by 10 bases, with 20 bases between the two germline ends. CDR1 is SQVTM and CDR2 is ANQGSEA in the germline V gene. The CDR3 is 12 residues long. As DNA, the CDR3 is TGCAGCTCCCCAAGTAGCAACCAGGCAGCTTTCTTT. Amino acid sequence: CSSPSSNQAAFF. Drawing the rest from reference TRBV29-1 and TRBJ1-1, the complete variable domain is SAVISQKPSRDICQRGTSLTIQCQVDSQVTMMFWYRQQPGQSLTLIATANQGSEATYESGFVIDKFPISRPNLTFSTLTVSNMSPEDSSIYLCSSPSSNQAAFFGQGTRLTVV.

This clonotype was counted at least ten times. V usage is TRBV7-8 and J usage is TRBJ2-1; D is possibly TRBD1 or TRBD2 (5 bases each). V was pared by 4 bases and J by 8 bases, with 30 bases between. The CDR3 totals 19 residues. Germline CDR1 SGHVS, CDR2 FQNEAQ. The CDR3 loop reads CASSSIRDVGFRGLHEQFF. As DNA, the CDR3 is TGTGCCAGCAGCTCAATCCGGGACGTAGGTTTTCGCGGGCTCCATGAGCAGTTCTTC.

This clonotype was counted many times. The chain employs TRBV7-2 and TRBJ2-3; D possibly corresponds to TRBD1 (5 bases). With 5 bases removed from V and 4 bases from J, the gap between germline ends came to 13 bases. The CDR3 has 14 amino acids. Germline CDR1 and CDR2: SGHTA and FQGNSA. CDR3: CASSRQGFPDTQYF. The CDR3 nucleotides read TGTGCCAGCAGCCGCCAGGGTTTTCCAGATACGCAGTATTTT.

This clonotype was observed a handful of times. V is TRBV28 and J is TRBJ2-3, with D unresolved. CDR3 size: 15 residues. Germline V CDR1 and CDR2: MDHEN, SYDVKM. V lost 7 bases, J lost 2 bases, and 16 bases lay in between. The CDR3 protein is CASINSWHDTDTQYF. The CDR3 nucleotides are TGTGCCAGCATCAATAGCTGGCATGACACAGATACGCAGTATTTT.

The chain recombines TRBV12-3 or TRBV12-4 with TRBJ1-3; D gene uncertain. CDR3 length: 15 residues. Trimming took 6 bases from V and 0 from J, leaving 12 bases between them. The DNA of the CDR3 is TGTGCCAGCAGGTCCCCGGGCTTCTCTGGAAACACCATATATTTT. As protein: CASRSPGFSGNTIYF.